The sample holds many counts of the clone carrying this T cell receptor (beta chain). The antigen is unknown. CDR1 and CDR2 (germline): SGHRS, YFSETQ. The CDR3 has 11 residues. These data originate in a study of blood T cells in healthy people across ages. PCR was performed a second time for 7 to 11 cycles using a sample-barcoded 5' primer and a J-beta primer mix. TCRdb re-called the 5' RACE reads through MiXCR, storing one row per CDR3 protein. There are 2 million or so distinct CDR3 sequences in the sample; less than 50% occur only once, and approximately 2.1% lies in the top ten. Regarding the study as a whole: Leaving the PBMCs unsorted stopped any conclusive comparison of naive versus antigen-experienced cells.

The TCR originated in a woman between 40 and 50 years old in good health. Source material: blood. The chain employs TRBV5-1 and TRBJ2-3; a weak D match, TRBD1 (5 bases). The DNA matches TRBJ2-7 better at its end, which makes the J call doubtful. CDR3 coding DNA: TGCGCCAGCAGCTTGGACAGGCTGCAGTACTTC. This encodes CASSLDRLQYF.